Shown below are 13 T cell receptor beta chains from a single sample sequenced in a study of regulatory T cells in long-lasting Graves disease. The time point is: newly diagnosed GD, antithyroid drugs for less than 3 months. PBMCs were the source of the RNA used for TCR sequencing. Libraries of TCR beta came from iRepertoire HTBI primers plus Arm-PCR of CDR3 regions. TCRdb analysed the multiplex PCR reads with MiXCR anew, one entry per CDR3 protein. Here the sample spans 400,000 to 500,000 distinct CDR3 sequences, about 17% being singletons. A further study also used this sample, focusing on T cells in Graves' hyperthyroidism and ophthalmopathy.

The sample here was peripheral blood mononuclear cells (PBMCs), taken at new diagnosis, from a patient treated with antithyroid drugs. These receptors originate from a woman between 18 and 30 years old with Graves disease.

The chain is built from TRBV2 and TRBJ2-1; TRBD2 matches at 8 bases. The CDR3 consists of 13 residues. Germline CDR1 SNHLY, CDR2 FYNNEI. V lost 5 bases, J lost 7 bases, and 4 bases stayed unmatched. The CDR3: CASSTTGGNEQFF. The CDR3 DNA reads as TGTGCCAGCAGTACCACGGGGGGGAATGAGCAGTTCTTC.

Many counts were recorded for this clonotype. The V call is TRBV29-1, the J call TRBJ2-5, with 7 bases identical to TRBD2. Germline lookup yields CDR1 SQVTM and CDR2 ANQGSEA. With 6 bases clipped from V and 4 bases from J, the junction kept 5 bases outside the gene matches. The CDR3 has 12 residues. The CDR3 DNA reads TGCAGCGTCGGGACTATAGTAGAGACCCAGTACTTC. It translates to CSVGTIVETQYF.

This clonotype was picked up many times. The rearrangement uses TRBV27 and TRBJ1-6; weak D call: TRBD1 (5 bases). V was clipped by 0 bases and J by 3 bases, with 27 bases between them. The germline V gene encodes CDR1 MNHEY and CDR2 SMNVEV (reference sequence). This CDR3 has 22 residues. The DNA of the CDR3 is TGTGCCAGCAGTTTATCGGCGAGACCCGGGACCCCAAGCGGGAACTATAATTCACCCCTCCACTTT. It is translated as CASSLSARPGTPSGNYNSPLHF.

The rearrangement joins TRBV24-1 to TRBJ2-3; no clear D gene. This CDR3 spans 14 amino acids. CDR1 KGHDR and CDR2 SFDVKD come from the germline V gene. Trimming pared 3 bases from V and 2 bases from J, leaving 8 bases between. The CDR3 sequence is CATSDRSTTDTQYF. The CDR3 DNA follows: TGTGCCACCAGTGATAGGTCCACCACAGATACGCAGTATTTT.

This clonotype was observed many times. This chain links TRBV13 with TRBJ1-1; D perhaps matches TRBD1 (5 bases). V was cut by 6 bases and J by 0 bases, with 11 bases left in between. Germline-derived CDR1 and CDR2 are PRHDT and FYEKMQ (reference sequence). The CDR3 is 14 amino acids. Here the CDR3 reads CASRLGLLNTEAFF. Here the CDR3 DNA reads TGTGCCAGCAGGTTGGGACTGCTGAACACTGAAGCTTTCTTT. The whole variable domain, filled in from reference TRBV13 and TRBJ1-1, reads AAGVIQSPRHLIKEKRETATLKCYPIPRHDTVYWYQQGPGQDPQFLISFYEKMQSDKGSIPDRFSAQQFSDYHSELNMSSLELGDSALYFCASRLGLLNTEAFFGQGTRLTVV.

This clonotype was observed a handful of times. V and J are TRBV4-1 and TRBJ2-7, with D possibly matching TRBD1 (6 bases). V gave up 0 bases and J gave up 4 bases, with 10 bases separating them. The germline CDR1 and CDR2 sequences are MGHRA and YSYEKL. CDR3 length: 14 residues. The CDR3 DNA reads as TGCGCCAGCAGCCAAGAGGGCAGGGGTTACGAGCAGTACTTC. Protein sequence: CASSQEGRGYEQYF.

V is TRBV5-1 and J is TRBJ2-7, with D possibly being TRBD1 or TRBD2 (6 bases each). The V end was cut by 0 bases, the J end by 7 bases, with 14 bases between. CDR1 is SGHRS and CDR2 is YFSETQ in the germline V gene. The CDR3 is 14 amino acids. CDR3 in amino acids: CASSLEAKGGEQYF. The CDR3 bases are TGCGCCAGCAGCTTGGAAGCGAAGGGGGGAGAGCAGTACTTC.

In this sample, this clonotype turned up a few times. The V and J genes are TRBV5-1 and TRBJ2-7, with TRBD2 as a possible D gene (5 bases). The germline V gene has CDR1 SGHRS and CDR2 YFSETQ. Trimming took 0 bases from V and 7 from J, leaving 17 bases between them. The CDR3 covers 15 residues. CDR3 coding DNA: TGCGCCAGCAGCTTGGACGGGGTTTCCTACAATGAGCAGTACTTC. It is translated as CASSLDGVSYNEQYF.

This clonotype came up a few times. The CDR3 DNA reads TGTGCCAGCAGCCGAAATCCCGGACCGGTGAACTTATACGAGCAGTACTTC. Encoded protein: CASSRNPGPVNLYEQYF. V usage is TRBV7-2 and J usage is TRBJ2-7; D is uncertain. From germline, CDR1 is SGHTA and CDR2 FQGNSA. The CDR3 runs 17 residues. Trimming removed 5 bases from V and 4 bases from J, with 24 bases in between.

This clonotype has ten or more counts. V is TRBV28 and J is TRBJ2-1; the D is unclear. The V end was cut by 5 bases, the J end by 6 bases, with 11 bases between. Germline loops: CDR1 MDHEN, CDR2 SYDVKM. The CDR3 length is 13 residues. Here the CDR3 DNA reads TGTGCCAGCAGTATAGCCCCTCGCAATGAGCAGTTCTTC. It yields the protein CASSIAPRNEQFF. Variable domain in full (rest from reference TRBV28 and TRBJ2-1): DVKVTQSSRYLVKRTGEKVFLECVQDMDHENMFWYRQDPGLGLRLIYFSYDVKMKEKGDIPEGYSVSREKKERFSLILESASTNQTSMYLCASSIAPRNEQFFGPGTRLTVL.

The table lists this clonotype with many counts. The chain couples TRBV5-1 to TRBJ2-7; a weak D match, TRBD1 (5 bases). The germline V and J ends were trimmed by 4 bases and 2 bases, with 13 bases remaining between them. The germline V gene has CDR1 SGHRS and CDR2 YFSETQ. The CDR3 extends over 14 amino acids. The chain's CDR3 is CASSLIDSTYEQYF. CDR3 DNA sequence: TGCGCCAGCAGCCTGATTGACAGCACCTACGAGCAGTACTTC. Full variable domain (rest looked up from reference TRBV5-1 and TRBJ2-7): KAGVTQTPRYLIKTRGQQVTLSCSPISGHRSVSWYQQTPGQGLQFLFEYFSETQRNKGNFPGRFSGRQFSNSRSEMNVSTLELGDSALYLCASSLIDSTYEQYFGPGTRLTVT.

CDR3 nucleotides: TGTGCCAGCAGCTTAGGGGGGATTAGTCAGCCCCAGCATTTT. Translated, it gives CASSLGGISQPQHF. The chain recombines TRBV7-6 with TRBJ1-5; D might be TRBD1 (5 bases). Trimming removed 1 base from V and 6 bases from J, with 10 bases in between. This CDR3 is 14 amino acids long. Germline lookup yields CDR1 SGHVS and CDR2 FNYEAQ.

The chain is built from TRBV5-4 and TRBJ2-1; perhaps TRBD2 as D (6 bases). Germline V gene data show CDR1 as SGHNT and CDR2 as YYREEE (reference sequence). This CDR3 comprises 14 residues. V was cut by 2 bases and J by 3 bases, with 9 bases left in between. The CDR3 spells CASSLGGIYNEQFF. The DNA for the CDR3 is TGTGCCAGCAGCTTAGGCGGGATCTACAATGAGCAGTTCTTC.